The entry below gives a single T cell receptor (beta chain) sequence along with its context. The study assigned cohorts using participant-reported clinical history. Measured with immunoSEQ multiplex PCR; TCRdb has only the in-frame clones, and not every one. This repertoire shows approximately 360,000 clones, around 87% found once; its top ten account for roughly 1.9%. The data belong to a study of blood T cell repertoires in COVID-19. Study context: Nucleic acid was either cDNA or gDNA, and it came from T cells, B-cell-depleted T cells, or PBMCs.

CDR3 length equals 14 residues. Germline V CDR1 and CDR2: SQVTM, ANQGSEA. J gave up 4 bases and V 7 bases, and 10 bases lay outside the gene matches. The TCR was taken from a man aged 35 to 55 in a cohort exposed to, infected with or recovered from COVID-19 (not recorded which). This chain connects TRBV29-1 to TRBJ2-5; 9 nucleotides line up with TRBD2. Sequencing used PBMCs or T cells enriched from blood (not recorded which). The CDR3 bases are TGCAGCGCCGGAGGTCTAGCGGGACGAGAGACCCAGTACTTC. Translation: CSAGGLAGRETQYF.